This T cell receptor beta chain is drawn from a study of blood T cell repertoires in COVID-19. Looking at the study overall: COVID-19 samples, acute and convalescent, were from the United States, Italy and Spain. The cDNA or gDNA used as material had been derived from T cells, B-cell-depleted T cells, or PBMCs.

The age range of participants was about 18 to 95 years, with residence in about two dozen US areas. Each participant's cohort was designated according to participant-reported clinical history. Here immunoSEQ multiplex PCR was the method, and the copy in TCRdb shows in-frame clones only, minus some. The table records some 190,000 clones, roughly three quarters of them present only once. V was shortened by 6 bases and J by 5 bases, with 13 bases between the two germline ends. Germline V gene data show CDR1 as MNHEY and CDR2 as SMNVEV (reference sequence). The CDR3 loop spans 14 amino acids. This chain joins TRBV27 and TRBJ1-4, with D possibly TRBD1 on 6 matching bases. The receptor was isolated from a man aged 55 to 70 who had been exposed to COVID-19. The sequencing input was PBMCs or T cells enriched from blood (not recorded which). The CDR3: CASSLSRGNEKLFF. The CDR3 nucleotides read TGTGCCAGCAGCCTGAGCAGGGGAAATGAAAAACTGTTTTTT.